This T cell receptor beta chain derives from a study of blood T cell repertoires in COVID-19. About the study: There were acute and convalescent COVID-19 samples, and they came from the United States, Italy and Spain.

TCRdb keeps only in-frame clones here, not all; method: immunoSEQ multiplex PCR. The sample gives about 150,000 clones, around 85% of which show up once; less than 7% is in the top ten. The CDR3 is 13 residues long. CDR1 and CDR2 from the germline V gene are MNHNY and SVGAGI (reference sequence). Points on this clone: The junction differs from germline at one of its ends, possibly a read error.

Cohorts were based on clinical histories the participants reported. The chain employs TRBV6-6 and TRBJ2-3; 13 nucleotides match TRBD2. The sequence was obtained from a woman in her 40s who had recovered from COVID-19. Specimen: PBMCs or T cells enriched from blood (not recorded which). In DNA, the CDR3 is TGTGCCAGCAGCGACGGGACTAGCGGGACCCAATCTTTT. Translating it yields CASSDGTSGTQSF.